Listed below are T cell receptor beta chains from one sample, sequenced in a study of PD-L1 blockade in urothelial cancer. Assay used: immunoSEQ multiplex PCR; TCRdb lists only in-frame clones, some missing. The data show about 95,000 clones, 90% seen once. The source was PBMCs, collected around atezolizumab (anti-PD-L1) treatment. Receptors were obtained from a man aged 55 to 70 with urothelial cancer. The CDR3 runs from the conserved cysteine through the conserved F or W. The order of the fields is clone size, D gene, J gene, V gene, CDR3 DNA, CDR3 protein. D genes are given only for firm matches. The listing skips clone size in some rows; elsewhere it reads once, few, many or a size class.

size: NA
D: NA
J: TRBJ2-7
V: TRBV28
DNA: TGTGCCAGCAGTTCCTCAGGGGGGAGCGGGTCTGCGTCCTACGAGCAGTACTTC
CDR3: CASSSSGGSGSASYEQYF

size: few
D: TRBD1
J: TRBJ1-5
V: TRBV19
DNA: TGTGCCAGTAGTATTTTGGGGACAGGGCTTCAGCCCCAGCATTTT
CDR3: CASSILGTGLQPQHF

size: NA
D: NA
J: TRBJ2-3
V: TRBV19
DNA: TGTGCCAGTAGTACCCGAGCGGAAGATACGCAGTATTTT
CDR3: CASSTRAEDTQYF

size: once
D: TRBD1
J: TRBJ2-1
V: TRBV9
DNA: TGTGCCAGCAGCGCCAGGACAGGGGGAGAGAATGAGCAGTTCTTC
CDR3: CASSARTGGENEQFF

size: NA
D: TRBD1
J: TRBJ1-2
V: TRBV5-6
DNA: TGTGCCAGCAGCTCCCTCGGGACAGGGGAGGCCTATGGCTACACCTTC
CDR3: CASSSLGTGEAYGYTF

size: NA
D: TRBD2
J: TRBJ2-7
V: TRBV5-8
DNA: TGTGCCAGCAGGAGGACTAGCGGGACCTACGAGCAGTACTTC
CDR3: CASRRTSGTYEQYF

size: NA
D: NA
J: TRBJ2-1
V: TRBV6-5
DNA: TGTGCCAGCAGCCCCGCCCGCGGTGGTGAGCAGTTCTTC
CDR3: CASSPARGGEQFF

size: few
D: NA
J: TRBJ1-6
V: TRBV11-1
DNA: TGTGCCAGCAGCGCGGGAGGGTTGGAATCACCCCTCCACTTT
CDR3: CASSAGGLESPLHF

size: NA
D: NA
J: TRBJ2-7
V: TRBV6-1
DNA: TGTGCCAGCCTGGTACAGAATACCTACGAGCAGTACTTC
CDR3: CASLVQNTYEQYF

size: NA
D: NA
J: TRBJ2-2
V: TRBV7-2
DNA: TGTGCCAGCAGCTTCAACGCCGGTAACACCGGGGAGCTGTTTTTT
CDR3: CASSFNAGNTGELFF

size: NA
D: TRBD1
J: TRBJ2-2
V: TRBV6-4
DNA: TGTGCCAGCACCCCAGGGGGCCTAGATCAGTATAGAACCGGGGAGCTGTTTTTT
CDR3: CASTPGGLDQYRTGELFF

size: once
D: TRBD1
J: TRBJ2-1
V: TRBV5-1
DNA: TGCGCCAGCAGCTTAGGACCGACAGGGACCTACAATGAGCAGTTCTTC
CDR3: CASSLGPTGTYNEQFF

size: NA
D: TRBD1
J: TRBJ1-4
V: TRBV5-4
DNA: TGTGCCAGCAGCAGTGGACAGGCAACTAATGAAAAACTGTTTTTT
CDR3: CASSSGQATNEKLFF

size: NA
D: TRBD2
J: TRBJ2-2
V: TRBV2
DNA: TGTGCCAGCAGTTCTCTAGGACTAGCGGGGTTCCCCGGGGAGCTGTTTTTT
CDR3: CASSSLGLAGFPGELFF

size: NA
D: TRBD2
J: TRBJ2-3
V: TRBV15
DNA: TGTGCCACCGGGACTAGCGATACAGATACGCAGTATTTT
CDR3: CATGTSDTDTQYF

size: NA
D: NA
J: TRBJ2-3
V: TRBV2
DNA: TGTGCCAGCAGGTTACAGGAGAGACGGGCGGATACGCAGTATTTT
CDR3: CASRLQERRADTQYF

size: NA
D: TRBD1
J: TRBJ1-5
V: TRBV28
DNA: TGTGCCAGCAGATCGGGACAGGGGGCCAATCAGCCCCAGCATTTT
CDR3: CASRSGQGANQPQHF

size: NA
D: NA
J: TRBJ2-1
V: TRBV6-1
DNA: TGTGCCAGCAGTGACCTCCGTTACAATGAGCAGTTCTTC
CDR3: CASSDLRYNEQFF

size: NA
D: NA
J: TRBJ2-3
V: TRBV9
DNA: TGTGCCAGCAGCGTAGCCCCAGGGGGGATGGGCACAGATACGCAGTATTTT
CDR3: CASSVAPGGMGTDTQYF

size: NA
D: NA
J: TRBJ1-4
V: TRBV4-2
DNA: TGTGCCAGCAGCCAAGGATTGGGGGCACACGCAACTAATGAAAAACTGTTTTTT
CDR3: CASSQGLGAHATNEKLFF

size: NA
D: TRBD1
J: TRBJ2-3
V: TRBV6-6
DNA: TGTGCCAGCAGTTACGGGGCAGGGGGAGTAGATACGCAGTATTTT
CDR3: CASSYGAGGVDTQYF

size: NA
D: NA
J: TRBJ1-5
V: TRBV28
DNA: TGTGCCAGCAGTTTAGGGACTTATGGCAATCAGCCCCAGCATTTT
CDR3: CASSLGTYGNQPQHF

size: NA
D: NA
J: TRBJ2-5
V: TRBV6-5
DNA: TGTGCCAGCAGCCAGGGCCGAGGGACCCAGTACTTC
CDR3: CASSQGRGTQYF

size: NA
D: NA
J: TRBJ2-3
V: TRBV2
DNA: TGTGCCAGCAGTGAGCGGGCAGATACGCAGTATTTT
CDR3: CASSERADTQYF

size: NA
D: TRBD1
J: TRBJ1-4
V: TRBV19
DNA: TGTGCCAGTAGTACGGGACAGGGACGAGATGAAAAACTGTTTTTT
CDR3: CASSTGQGRDEKLFF

size: NA
D: TRBD1
J: TRBJ2-6
V: TRBV7-9
DNA: TGTGCCAGCAGGGGACAGCCGAGCTCTGGGGCCAACGTCCTGACTTTC
CDR3: CASRGQPSSGANVLTF

size: NA
D: NA
J: TRBJ2-7
V: TRBV5-3
DNA: TGTGCCAGCCCATCTCGCAGGGGCCACGAGCAGTACTTC
CDR3: CASPSRRGHEQYF

size: NA
D: NA
J: TRBJ2-3
V: TRBV7-8
DNA: TGTGCCAGCAGCCCCCCACGAGCGGCCGCGAATACGCAGTATTTT
CDR3: CASSPPRAAANTQYF

size: NA
D: NA
J: TRBJ1-5
V: TRBV4-2
DNA: TGTGCCAGCAGCCAGCACAGGGATAGCAATCAGCCCCAGCATTTT
CDR3: CASSQHRDSNQPQHF

size: once
D: TRBD1
J: TRBJ1-4
V: TRBV6-5
DNA: TGTGCCAGCAGTTCCGGGACAGATAATGAAAAACTGTTTTTT
CDR3: CASSSGTDNEKLFF

size: NA
D: TRBD1
J: TRBJ2-2
V: TRBV2
DNA: TGTGCCAGCAGCTCCCTGACAGGGAAAGGCGGGGAGCTGTTTTTT
CDR3: CASSSLTGKGGELFF

size: once
D: NA
J: TRBJ1-1
V: TRBV6-5
DNA: TGTGCCAGCAGTTACTCGAAGACAAACCTGAACACTGAAGCTTTCTTT
CDR3: CASSYSKTNLNTEAFF

size: NA
D: TRBD2
J: TRBJ2-3
V: TRBV7-2
DNA: TGTGCCAGCAATCGGGAGGGCACAGATACGCAGTATTTT
CDR3: CASNREGTDTQYF

size: NA
D: NA
J: TRBJ1-3
V: TRBV9
DNA: TGTGCCAGCAGCGTAGCCCAGGTGGCGGGAAACACCATATATTTT
CDR3: CASSVAQVAGNTIYF

size: NA
D: TRBD1
J: TRBJ1-5
V: TRBV6-6
DNA: TGTGCCAGCAGCCAGGGACAGGGGTTGGGCAATCAGCCCCAGCATTTT
CDR3: CASSQGQGLGNQPQHF

size: NA
D: NA
J: TRBJ2-5
V: TRBV5-8
DNA: TGTGCCAGCAGCACCAACAGGGGGGGGGAGACCCAGTACTTC
CDR3: CASSTNRGGETQYF

size: NA
D: NA
J: TRBJ2-3
V: TRBV7-9
DNA: TGTGCCAGCAGCTTCAGTGACTCACCGCAGTATTTT
CDR3: CASSFSDSPQYF

size: NA
D: TRBD1
J: TRBJ2-7
V: TRBV9
DNA: TGTGCCAGCAGCGTAGGTGGGACAGGTTCCTACGAGCAGTACTTC
CDR3: CASSVGGTGSYEQYF

size: NA
D: TRBD1
J: TRBJ2-1
V: TRBV9
DNA: TGTGCCAGCAGCGTAGAACCGACAGGGGCCCGTGAGCAGTTCTTC
CDR3: CASSVEPTGAREQFF

size: once
D: TRBD2
J: TRBJ2-3
V: TRBV4-3
DNA: TGCGCCAGCAGCCAAGCTAGCGGGAGAGATACGCAGTATTTT
CDR3: CASSQASGRDTQYF

size: NA
D: TRBD1
J: TRBJ2-7
V: TRBV2
DNA: TGTGCCAGCATGACCTCGGACAGGGGTAACGAGCAGTACTTC
CDR3: CASMTSDRGNEQYF

size: few
D: NA
J: TRBJ1-1
V: TRBV7-9
DNA: TGTGCCAGCAGCTTTACAGGGTCGGCCATGAAAACTGAAGCTTTCTTT
CDR3: CASSFTGSAMKTEAFF

size: once
D: NA
J: TRBJ2-7
V: TRBV5-4
DNA: TGTGCCAGCAGTCACGGCGGGGCTAGCTCCTACGAGCAGTACTTC
CDR3: CASSHGGASSYEQYF

size: NA
D: TRBD2
J: TRBJ2-3
V: TRBV4-2
DNA: TGTGCCAGCAGCCAAGTTTCTAGCGGGGGGGCATTTGATACGCAGTATTTT
CDR3: CASSQVSSGGAFDTQYF

size: NA
D: NA
J: TRBJ1-6
V: TRBV1
DNA: TGCACCAGCAGCCCACCTACGGACAGGACTTGCCATTCACCCCTCCACTTT
CDR3: CTSSPPTDRTCHSPLHF

size: NA
D: NA
J: TRBJ2-1
V: TRBV5-6
DNA: TGTGCCAGCAGCCCGGGGACTTTAAATGAGCAGTTCTTC
CDR3: CASSPGTLNEQFF

size: NA
D: TRBD2
J: TRBJ2-7
V: TRBV30
DNA: TGTGCCTGGAGTTATACTAGCGGGGGTTACGAGCAGTACTTC
CDR3: CAWSYTSGGYEQYF

size: NA
D: NA
J: TRBJ2-6
V: TRBV5-1
DNA: TGCGCCAGCAGGGACTGGTCTGGGGCCAACGTCCTGACTTTC
CDR3: CASRDWSGANVLTF

size: NA
D: TRBD1
J: TRBJ1-5
V: TRBV6-1
DNA: TGTGCCAGCAGTGGAGACAGGGGAGGGCCAGGGAGCAATCAGCCCCAGCATTTT
CDR3: CASSGDRGGPGSNQPQHF

size: NA
D: TRBD2
J: TRBJ2-3
V: TRBV6-5
DNA: TGTGCCAGCAGTTACCGTGGCGGCGGGGGGGATACGCAGTATTTT
CDR3: CASSYRGGGGDTQYF

size: NA
D: TRBD1
J: TRBJ1-1
V: TRBV5-1
DNA: TGCGCCAGCAGCAACGGACAGGGCGACACTGAAGCTTTCTTT
CDR3: CASSNGQGDTEAFF

size: NA
D: TRBD1
J: TRBJ2-1
V: TRBV29-1
DNA: TGCAGCGTTGTCGGGGGACAGGGGTCCTACAATGAGCAGTTCTTC
CDR3: CSVVGGQGSYNEQFF

size: NA
D: NA
J: TRBJ2-7
V: TRBV15
DNA: TGTGCCACCAGCAGAAGAGAGGGCCCGAGCTCCTACGAGCAGTACTTC
CDR3: CATSRREGPSSYEQYF

size: NA
D: NA
J: TRBJ2-7
V: TRBV4-1
DNA: TGCGCCAGCAGCCACTTGCCAGGGGCTTTCTACGAGCAGTACTTC
CDR3: CASSHLPGAFYEQYF

size: NA
D: NA
J: TRBJ1-3
V: TRBV4-1
DNA: TGCGCCAGCAGCCACCAGGCACTCTCTGGAAACACCATATATTTT
CDR3: CASSHQALSGNTIYF

size: NA
D: NA
J: TRBJ1-1
V: TRBV7-3
DNA: TGTGCCAGCAGCGTTACAGGTTCCACTGAAGCTTTCTTT
CDR3: CASSVTGSTEAFF

size: NA
D: TRBD2
J: TRBJ2-5
V: TRBV5-1
DNA: TGCGCCAGCAGCTTGGGGGAAGCGGGAGTCGGAGAGACCCAGTACTTC
CDR3: CASSLGEAGVGETQYF

size: NA
D: TRBD2
J: TRBJ2-2
V: TRBV2
DNA: TGTGCCAGCAGTGACAAGACGCTAGCGGGGTATGGCGGGGAGCTGTTTTTT
CDR3: CASSDKTLAGYGGELFF

size: NA
D: TRBD2
J: TRBJ2-2
V: TRBV5-6
DNA: TGTGCCAGCAGCCGGGGGGGATCCGGCGGGGAGCTGTTTTTT
CDR3: CASSRGGSGGELFF

size: NA
D: TRBD1
J: TRBJ1-5
V: TRBV5-3
DNA: TGTGCCAGAAGCTCGACCCGGACAGGGGCATTTGGGAATCAGCCCCAGCATTTT
CDR3: CARSSTRTGAFGNQPQHF